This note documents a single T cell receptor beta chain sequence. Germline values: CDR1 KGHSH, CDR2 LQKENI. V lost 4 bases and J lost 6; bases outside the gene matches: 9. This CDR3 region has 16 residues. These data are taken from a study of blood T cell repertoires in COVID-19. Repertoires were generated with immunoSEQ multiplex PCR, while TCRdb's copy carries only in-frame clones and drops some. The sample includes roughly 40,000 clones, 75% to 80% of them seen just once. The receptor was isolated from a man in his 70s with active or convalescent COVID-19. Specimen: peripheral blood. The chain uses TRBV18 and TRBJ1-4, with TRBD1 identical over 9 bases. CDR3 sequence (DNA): TGTGCCAGCTCACTTCTCCCGGGACAGGGAGATGAAAAACTGTTTTTT. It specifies CASSLLPGQGDEKLFF. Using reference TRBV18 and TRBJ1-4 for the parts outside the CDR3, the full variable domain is NAGVMQNPRHLVRRRGQEARLRCSPMKGHSHVYWYRQLPEEGLKFMVYLQKENIIDESGMPKERFSAEFPKEGPSILRIQQVVRGDSAAYFCASSLLPGQGDEKLFFGSGTQLSVL.